These 14 T cell receptor beta chains were sequenced from one sample in a study of cytomegalovirus exposure and HLA in healthy donors. Primers: 60 Vbeta forward and 13 Jbeta reverse. The protocol was immunoSEQ multiplex PCR, while the TCRdb copy is restricted to in-frame clones and leaves out a portion. The sample lists about 150,000 clones, around 74% seen once, with about 1.4% in the top ten. The specimen was PBMCs. Every receptor here comes from a woman under 40 in good health and CMV-seronegative.

This chain connects TRBV11-3 to TRBJ2-1, with D unresolved. The CDR3 totals 12 residues. Per germline, CDR1 SGHNT and CDR2 YENEEA. The V and J ends lost 2 bases and 5 bases respectively, with 4 bases between them. The CDR3 protein is CASSLQDNEQFF. CDR3 nucleotide sequence: TGTGCCAGCAGCTTACAGGACAATGAGCAGTTCTTC.

This clone came up a few times. V gene TRBV5-1 combines with J gene TRBJ1-1; D gene unclear. The CDR3 sequence is 14 residues long. Trimming left V 3 bases short and J 1 base short, with 10 bases between. From germline, CDR1 is SGHRS and CDR2 YFSETQ. As DNA, the CDR3 is TGCGCCAGCAGCTCCGACACTTGGAACACTGAAGCTTTCTTT. It yields the protein CASSSDTWNTEAFF.

The rearrangement links TRBV6-5 to TRBJ2-2; a weak D match, TRBD2 (5 bases). This CDR3 comprises 14 residues. Germline CDR1 is MNHEY and CDR2 is SVGAGI. V was clipped by 7 bases and J by 5 bases, with 14 bases between them. CDR3 loop: CASTPGSRTGELFF. The CDR3 DNA reads TGTGCCAGCACCCCGGGGTCTCGAACCGGGGAGCTGTTTTTT.

This rearrangement joins TRBV6-6 to TRBJ1-4, with unresolved D. Germline CDR1 and CDR2: MNHNY and SVGAGI (reference sequence). The CDR3 totals 12 residues. V was clipped by 1 base and J by 5 bases, with 2 bases between them. In nucleotides, the CDR3 is TGTGCCAGCAGTTACTTAAATGAAAAACTGTTTTTT. As protein: CASSYLNEKLFF.

The CDR3 loop is CASSVEGSTDTQYF. In DNA, the CDR3 is TGTGCCAGCAGCGTAGAGGGGAGCACAGATACGCAGTATTTT. V is TRBV9 and J is TRBJ2-3, with a tentative D call TRBD1 (5 bases). CDR3 length: 14 residues. The germline CDR1 and CDR2 sequences are SGDLS and YYNGEE. V dropped 0 bases and J dropped 0 bases, with 5 bases sitting between them.

The J gene is TRBJ1-4, the V gene TRBV6-1, with D perhaps matching TRBD1 (6 bases). The ends were cut back, 6 bases at V and 8 bases at J, with 16 bases in the middle. Germline V CDR1 and CDR2: MNHNS, SASEGT. CDR3 length: 14 amino acids. CDR3 residues: CASRKGHLGEKLFF. CDR3 coding DNA: TGTGCCAGCAGGAAGGGACACCTTGGGGAAAAACTGTTTTTT.

This clone was seen just once. This chain's CDR3 is CASSLRGPEKLFF. The CDR3 DNA reads TGCGCCAGCAGCTTGAGGGGTCCTGAAAAACTGTTTTTT. This chain links TRBV5-1 with TRBJ1-4; possible D gene TRBD1, 5 bases. This CDR3 is 13 amino acids long. The germline CDR1 and CDR2 sequences are SGHRS and YFSETQ. Trimming removed 1 base at V and 7 bases at J, with 8 bases between.

The V gene is TRBV27, the J gene TRBJ1-1; D not resolved. In germline, CDR1 is MNHEY, CDR2 SMNVEV (reference sequence). Trimming removed 0 bases at V and 7 bases at J, with 9 bases between. This CDR3 contains 13 residues. The CDR3: CASSLSGSYEAFF. DNA of the CDR3: TGTGCCAGCAGTTTATCGGGCAGCTATGAAGCTTTCTTT.

This clone was observed once. The genes are TRBV13 and TRBJ1-2; TRBD1 is a possible D gene (5 bases). Germline loops: CDR1 PRHDT, CDR2 FYEKMQ (reference sequence). V dropped 5 bases and J dropped 3 bases, with 16 bases sitting between them. The CDR3 length is 15 residues. This CDR3 is CASSLSREGYYGYTF. CDR3 coding DNA: TGTGCCAGCAGCCTTAGCCGGGAGGGGTACTATGGCTACACCTTC.

This clone was observed a few times. The genes are TRBV28 and TRBJ2-3; tentative D call: TRBD2 (6 bases). This CDR3 contains 16 residues. Germline loops: CDR1 MDHEN, CDR2 SYDVKM. Trimming took 4 bases from V and 3 from J, leaving 17 bases between them. The CDR3 sequence: CASSSLGVGRTDTQYF. The CDR3 DNA is TGTGCCAGCAGTTCGCTTGGAGTGGGGAGGACAGATACGCAGTATTTT. Drawing the rest from reference TRBV28 and TRBJ2-3, the complete variable domain is DVKVTQSSRYLVKRTGEKVFLECVQDMDHENMFWYRQDPGLGLRLIYFSYDVKMKEKGDIPEGYSVSREKKERFSLILESASTNQTSMYLCASSSLGVGRTDTQYFGPGTRLTVL.

This chain joins TRBV10-3 and TRBJ1-6; 10 positions agree with TRBD1. Unmatched junction bases numbered 6, after V lost 6 bases and J lost 7 bases. The germline V gene has CDR1 ENHRY and CDR2 SYGVKD. This CDR3 spans 15 amino acids. The CDR3 coding sequence is TGTGCCATCAGCTACGACAGGGGGCGCAATTCACCCCTCCACTTT. As protein: CAISYDRGRNSPLHF.

This chain connects TRBV5-1 to TRBJ2-3; a possible D gene is TRBD2 (5 bases). Germline assignment: CDR1 SGHRS and CDR2 YFSETQ. This CDR3 contains 16 residues. Trimming took off 5 bases at V and 0 bases at J, with 16 bases between the two ends. The CDR3 DNA reads as TGCGCCAGCAGAAAAATCCGGGGTTCTAGCACAGATACGCAGTATTTT. This gives the protein CASRKIRGSSTDTQYF.

The CDR3: CASSLPGALQETQYF. CDR3 in DNA: TGTGCCAGCTCACTACCGGGCGCCCTCCAAGAGACCCAGTACTTC. The genes are TRBV18 and TRBJ2-5; no clear D gene. There are 15 residues in the CDR3. Germline V gives CDR1 KGHSH, CDR2 LQKENI. With 4 bases removed from V and 1 base from J, the gap between germline ends came to 13 bases.

Concerning this clone itself: One junction end does not reproduce the germline sequence, and a read error may be involved. The V call is TRBV6-5, the J call TRBJ2-4; tentative D call: TRBD1 (5 bases). CDR3 length equals 14 residues. Germline CDR1 and CDR2: MNHEY and SVGAGI. The CDR3 region has the DNA TGTGCCAGCAGCTCAGGGATAACCAAAAACAGTCAGTACTTC. Translating it yields CASSSGITKNSQYF.